Following are 28 T cell receptor beta chains from one sample sequenced in a study of T cell responses to AZD1222 COVID-19 vaccine. Clones were sequenced by immunoSEQ multiplex PCR, and TCRdb holds only the in-frame ones, with some missing. The profile shows fewer than 150,000 clones, more than 70% of them singletons. The specimen was peripheral blood, collected on day 0 of AZD1222 vaccination. The source is an adult in good health.

This clone was detected a few times. The chain carries TRBV7-9 and TRBJ1-1, with D unclear. CDR1 and CDR2 from the germline V gene are SEHNR and FQNEAQ (reference sequence). Trimming removed 4 bases at V and 1 base at J, with 4 bases between. The CDR3 is 12 residues long. The CDR3 loop is CASSSPNTEAFF. CDR3 in DNA: TGTGCCAGCAGCTCCCCGAACACTGAAGCTTTCTTT. Based on the CDR3 plus reference TRBV7-9 and TRBJ1-1, the full variable domain is DTGVSQNPRHKITKRGQNVTFRCDPISEHNRLYWYRQTLGQGPEFLTYFQNEAQLEKSRLLSDRFSAERPKGSFSTLEIQRTEQGDSAMYLCASSSPNTEAFFGQGTRLTVV.

J is TRBJ2-7 and V is TRBV2; weak D call: TRBD2 (6 bases). This CDR3 comprises 13 residues. Looked up from germline, CDR1 is SNHLY and CDR2 is FYNNEI. Between the trimmed V and J ends, which lost 1 base and 6 bases, there was a span of 10 bases. CDR3 loop: CASSEGGRTEQYF. Written as DNA, the CDR3 is TGTGCCAGCAGTGAAGGAGGGAGGACCGAGCAGTACTTC. Full variable domain (outside the CDR3, taken from reference TRBV2 and TRBJ2-7): EPEVTQTPSHQVTQMGQEVILRCVPISNHLYFYWYRQILGQKVEFLVSFYNNEISEKSEIFDDQFSVERPDGSNFTLKIRSTKLEDSAMYFCASSEGGRTEQYFGPGTRLTVT.

The table lists this clone with a few counts. The genes are TRBV2 and TRBJ2-2; TRBD1 aligns across 8 bases. Trimming at V came to 7 bases and at J to 5 bases, leaving 3 bases not matched to a gene. The CDR3 contains 13 residues. CDR1 is SNHLY, CDR2 FYNNEI, per germline. CDR3 DNA: TGTGCCAGCAAGGACAGGGATACCGGGGAGCTGTTTTTT. Its translation: CASKDRDTGELFF.

The table lists this clone with a count of one. J is TRBJ1-2 and V is TRBV7-2; 9 nucleotides match TRBD1. The V and J ends lost 5 bases and 4 bases, in that order; junction bases with no gene match: 5. The CDR3 covers 14 residues. CDR1 is SGHTA, CDR2 FQGNSA, per germline. This CDR3 reads CASSPGQGTYGYTF. Here the CDR3 DNA reads TGTGCCAGCAGCCCCGGACAGGGGACCTATGGCTACACCTTC.

V usage is TRBV6-5 and J usage is TRBJ2-5; weak D call: TRBD1 (5 bases). This CDR3 has 15 residues. V lost 6 bases and J lost 2, with 16 bases in between. Germline V gene data show CDR1 as MNHEY and CDR2 as SVGAGI. The CDR3 reads CASRQRGRAQETQYF. The CDR3 DNA follows: TGTGCCAGCAGACAAAGAGGCAGGGCACAAGAGACCCAGTACTTC.

The chain is built from TRBV9 and TRBJ1-4, with a possible D match to TRBD1 (5 bases). The CDR3 sequence is 15 residues long. V lost 4 bases and J 4 bases, leaving 14 bases between the germline ends. CDR1 SGDLS and CDR2 YYNGEE come from the germline V gene. The chain's CDR3 is CASSPPGIGNEKLFF. In DNA, the CDR3 is TGTGCCAGCAGCCCACCAGGGATCGGTAATGAAAAACTGTTTTTT.

The chain recombines TRBV6-2 or TRBV6-3 with TRBJ2-3; D is perhaps TRBD2 (6 bases). Germline assignment: CDR1 MNHEY and CDR2 SVGEGT. Trimming shortened V by 6 bases and J by 2 bases, and 21 bases separated the two germline ends. The CDR3 consists of 17 residues. CDR3 protein: CASSQTLLGGYTDTQYF. The CDR3 bases are TGTGCCAGCAGCCAGACTCTCCTCGGGGGATACACAGATACGCAGTATTTT.

The rearrangement links TRBV7-6 to TRBJ2-7, with 9 bases matching TRBD1. CDR1 is SGHVS and CDR2 is FNYEAQ in the germline V gene. Losses at the gene ends were 4 bases for V and 3 bases for J; bases not matched to a gene: 7. The CDR3 spans 15 residues. CDR3 coding DNA: TGTGCCAGCAGCTCGGGGACAGGGCCATACTACGAGCAGTACTTC. It yields the protein CASSSGTGPYYEQYF.

The chain recombines TRBV3-1 (or the pseudogene TRBV3-2) with TRBJ1-5; D not certain. This CDR3 has 16 amino acids. Germline V gives CDR1 LGHDT, CDR2 YNNKEL (reference sequence). Trimming removed 0 bases from V and 0 bases from J, with 9 bases in between. CDR3 sequence (DNA): TGTGCCAGCAGCCAAGATCGGGGAGATAGCAATCAGCCCCAGCATTTT. Protein sequence: CASSQDRGDSNQPQHF.

The rearrangement links TRBV28 to TRBJ1-2; unclear D gene. Per germline, CDR1 MDHEN and CDR2 SYDVKM. The length of the CDR3 is 11 residues. V was cut by 2 bases and J by 9 bases, with 7 bases left in between. CDR3 amino acids: CASSLTRSYTF. The CDR3 DNA follows: TGTGCCAGCAGTTTAACCAGGAGCTACACCTTC.

The gene calls are TRBV15 and TRBJ1-5; D remains ambiguous. V lost 1 base and J lost 3, with 4 bases in between. The CDR3 loop spans 13 amino acids. The germline gives CDR1 LNHNV, CDR2 YYDKDF (reference sequence). In DNA form, the CDR3 reads TGTGCCACCAGCAGAGGACCCAATCAGCCCCAGCATTTT. Its protein product is CATSRGPNQPQHF. Looking up the rest from reference TRBV15 and TRBJ1-5 gives the full variable domain: DAMVIQNPRYQVTQFGKPVTLSCSQTLNHNVMYWYQQKSSQAPKLLFHYYDKDFNNEADTPDNFQSRRPNTSFCFLDIRSPGLGDTAMYLCATSRGPNQPQHFGDGTRLSIL.

V and J are TRBV5-5 and TRBJ2-5; TRBD2 agrees at 10 bases. J gave up 5 bases and V 5 bases, and 6 bases lay outside the gene matches. Germline CDR1 and CDR2: SGHKS and YYEKEE (reference sequence). The CDR3 consists of 14 residues. The CDR3 DNA is TGTGCCAGCAGTCTCACTAGCGGGGTGGAGACCCAGTACTTC. Residues: CASSLTSGVETQYF.

J is TRBJ1-2 and V is TRBV12-3 or TRBV12-4; D call uncertain. The CDR3 consists of 13 residues. The V end was cut by 6 bases, the J end by 0 bases, with 8 bases between. The DNA for the CDR3 is TGTGCCAGCAGCCCTCTCCCTAACTATGGCTACACCTTC. Translated: CASSPLPNYGYTF.

The sample holds a few counts of this clone. The chain uses TRBV18 and TRBJ1-3, with D unclear. This CDR3 has 14 amino acids. Germline V lookup: CDR1 KGHSH, CDR2 LQKENI. Trimming took off 0 bases at V and 4 bases at J, with 7 bases between the two ends. CDR3 nucleotide sequence: TGTGCCAGCTCACCACCTGGAGGGGGAAACACCATATATTTT. Residues: CASSPPGGGNTIYF.

This clone was seen a handful of times. The V gene is TRBV5-5, the J gene TRBJ1-5; D may be TRBD1 (5 bases). Per the germline V gene, CDR1 is SGHKS and CDR2 is YYEKEE (reference sequence). The V end lost 0 bases, the J end lost 3 bases, and 7 bases lay between the germline ends. CDR3 length: 14 residues. In DNA form, the CDR3 reads TGTGCCAGCAGCTTGGAACAGGACAATCAGCCCCAGCATTTT. This translates into CASSLEQDNQPQHF.

V and J are TRBV19 and TRBJ2-3; possibly TRBD1 or TRBD2 for D (5 bases each). This CDR3 has 16 residues. Germline V CDR1 and CDR2: LNHDA, SQIVND (reference sequence). The germline V and J ends were trimmed by 4 bases and 0 bases, with 14 bases remaining between them. CDR3 residues: CASSTRDQGSTDTQYF. The CDR3 nucleotides are TGTGCCAGTAGTACCCGGGACCAGGGTAGCACAGATACGCAGTATTTT.

V and J are TRBV10-3 and TRBJ1-1, with 8 bases identical to TRBD1. The V gene's germline CDR1 is ENHRY and CDR2 SYGVKD. V lost 6 bases, J lost 1 base, and 1 base stayed unmatched. This CDR3 spans 13 amino acids. The CDR3 sequence: CAISGTGNTEAFF. The CDR3 DNA reads as TGTGCCATCAGCGGGACAGGGAACACTGAAGCTTTCTTT.

The chain's CDR3 is CASRVGGYTDTQYF. CDR3 in DNA: TGTGCCAGCAGGGTCGGCGGTTACACAGATACGCAGTATTTT. The J gene is TRBJ2-3, the V gene TRBV28; D is undetermined. Germline-derived CDR1 and CDR2 are MDHEN and SYDVKM. Trimming shortened V by 6 bases and J by 2 bases, and 12 bases separated the two germline ends. There are 14 residues in the CDR3.

The chain uses TRBV6-5 and TRBJ2-7, with D perhaps matching TRBD2 (6 bases). V lost 6 bases to trimming and J lost 3 bases, with 12 bases between them. The germline V gene has CDR1 MNHEY and CDR2 SVGAGI. The CDR3 is 13 residues long. CDR3 coding DNA: TGTGCCAGCAGCCACGGGGAGGACTACGAGCAGTACTTC. Translation gives CASSHGEDYEQYF.

This clone has just one count. The V call is TRBV7-7, the J call TRBJ2-5; D may be TRBD1 (6 bases). Germline lookup yields CDR1 SSHAT and CDR2 FNYEAQ (reference sequence). V was cut by 1 base and J by 5 bases, with 14 bases left in between. The CDR3 covers 15 residues. CDR3 region: CASSLGGHAKETQYF. CDR3 DNA: TGTGCCAGCAGCTTAGGGGGACATGCGAAGGAGACCCAGTACTTC.

The gene calls are TRBV6-5 and TRBJ2-1; possible D gene TRBD2, 6 bases. From germline, CDR1 is MNHEY and CDR2 SVGAGI. V lost 10 bases and J 7 bases, leaving 20 bases between the germline ends. This CDR3 is 14 amino acids long. The CDR3 protein is CANTYRRGNNEQFF. CDR3 sequence (DNA): TGTGCCAACACCTACAGGAGGGGCAATAATGAGCAGTTCTTC.

J is TRBJ1-5 and V is TRBV15; D is unclear. Trimming took off 0 bases at V and 6 bases at J, with 6 bases between the two ends. The CDR3 is 13 residues long. Germline V lookup: CDR1 LNHNV, CDR2 YYDKDF (reference sequence). The CDR3 here is CATSREYPQPQHF. CDR3 DNA sequence: TGTGCCACCAGCAGAGAGTATCCTCAGCCCCAGCATTTT.

This clone was recorded only once. This chain links TRBV4-3 with TRBJ2-3; TRBD2 matches at 9 bases. V shed 2 bases, J shed 0 bases, and the junction held 3 bases outside the gene matches. Germline-derived CDR1 and CDR2 are LGHNA and YSLEER. CDR3 length equals 16 residues. For the CDR3, the DNA is TGCGCCAGCAGCCAAACGACTAGCGGTAGCACAGATACGCAGTATTTT. Residues: CASSQTTSGSTDTQYF.

The chain couples TRBV7-3 to TRBJ2-1, with 10 positions matching TRBD2. The trim removed 4 bases at V and 4 bases at J, leaving 4 bases unmatched. CDR3 length: 15 amino acids. Germline values: CDR1 SGHTA, CDR2 FQGTGA. The CDR3 nucleotides read TGTGCCAGCAGCTACGGACTAGCGGAGTACAATGAGCAGTTCTTC. As protein: CASSYGLAEYNEQFF.

This clone came up once. Additional DNA sequences in this sample encode the identical CDR3. The chain employs TRBV12-3 or TRBV12-4 and TRBJ2-3; no definite D call. V gave up 2 bases and J gave up 6 bases, with 6 bases separating them. This CDR3 region has 12 residues. The CDR3 reads CASSLSSDTQYF. The CDR3 DNA is TGTGCCAGCAGTTTAAGTTCCGATACGCAGTATTTT.

The chain carries TRBV6-5 and TRBJ2-7; 9 nucleotides line up with TRBD1. CDR3 length: 15 residues. The junction had 1 base not matched to a gene; V was cut back by 0 bases and J by 1 base. Germline CDR1 is MNHEY and CDR2 is SVGAGI. This chain's CDR3 is CASSYSGTGSYEQYF. CDR3 nucleotides: TGTGCCAGCAGTTACTCCGGGACAGGGTCCTACGAGCAGTACTTC.

The chain combines TRBV5-1 with TRBJ2-5; D gene ambiguous. There are 15 residues in the CDR3. The germline V gene encodes CDR1 SGHRS and CDR2 YFSETQ. The V gene lost 0 bases and the J gene lost 3 bases, with 12 bases spanning the gap. The CDR3: CASSLASGTEETQYF. CDR3 sequence (DNA): TGCGCCAGCAGCTTGGCCTCGGGCACGGAAGAGACCCAGTACTTC.

The chain is built from TRBV6-5 and TRBJ2-1; TRBD2 matches at 13 bases. CDR3 length: 14 residues. Germline CDR1 and CDR2: MNHEY and SVGAGI. Unmatched junction bases numbered 6, after V lost 6 bases and J lost 10 bases. The CDR3 DNA follows: TGTGCCAGCAGCCCCGGACTAGCGGGGGTAGAGCAGTTCTTC. Its translation: CASSPGLAGVEQFF.